This T cell receptor beta chain emerged from a study of cytomegalovirus exposure and HLA in healthy donors. PCR amplification relied on 60 Vbeta primers (plus 13 Jbeta primers). Profiling relied on immunoSEQ multiplex PCR, and the TCRdb table lists in-frame clones only, not all of them. The data show under 90,000 clones, approximately 69% seen once. This receptor was obtained from a middle-aged man in good health and CMV-seropositive. The sequenced sample consisted of PBMCs.

CDR3 amino acids: CAGPGTPSYNEQFF. The CDR3 DNA reads as TGTGCCGGACCCGGGACTCCTTCCTACAATGAGCAGTTCTTC. The chain carries TRBV28 and TRBJ2-1, with D possibly matching TRBD2 (6 bases). From germline, CDR1 is MDHEN and CDR2 SYDVKM. The CDR3 is made up of 14 amino acids. V was clipped by 11 bases and J by 1 base, with 15 bases between them. The full variable domain, rest sourced from reference TRBV28 and TRBJ2-1, is DVKVTQSSRYLVKRTGEKVFLECVQDMDHENMFWYRQDPGLGLRLIYFSYDVKMKEKGDIPEGYSVSREKKERFSLILESASTNQTSMYLCAGPGTPSYNEQFFGPGTRLTVL.